The T cell receptor (beta chain) under discussion was sequenced for a study of T cells in Graves' hyperthyroidism and ophthalmopathy. The study's findings and limits: By a 13 V-J model, ophthalmopathy was set apart from stable hyperthyroidism.

From RNA transcripts, TCR beta CDR3 regions were amplified. An initial round of RT-PCR targeting the TCR CDR3 relied on the HTBI primer set. TCRdb ran MiXCR on the multiplex PCR reads and lists one entry per CDR3 protein. The data hold 650,000 to 750,000 distinct CDR3 sequences, with about 15% observed a single time. Patients showing uncontrolled infection, other autoimmune disease, pregnancy or lactation were ineligible. The CDR3 spans 14 residues. The germline CDR1 and CDR2 sequences are SGHRS and YFSETQ. With 2 bases clipped from V and 6 bases from J, the junction kept 4 bases outside the gene matches. This clonotype appeared a few times. Antigen specificity is unknown.

The sequence came from a woman younger than 35 with Graves' hyperthyroidism. Sequencing was performed on blood. The gene calls are TRBV5-1 and TRBJ1-4, with 7 bases aligning to TRBD1. CDR3 protein: CASSLRQGDEKLFF. The CDR3, as DNA: TGCGCCAGCAGCTTAAGACAGGGAGATGAAAAACTGTTTTTT.